A single T cell receptor (beta chain) is shown here with its context. CD8+ and CD4+ T cells from blood underwent TCR beta sequencing, which was carried out in a high-throughput format. In the multiple sclerosis control group, patients were treatment-naive and had stable or active relapsing-remitting disease. Negative isolation was applied to CD8+ and CD4+ T cells, and FACS enrichment was applied to TEMRA cells. The data belong to a study of CD8 T cells in Susac syndrome. An input of 0.5 to 1 ug of RNA was subjected to reverse transcription using random hexamers. Amplification of TCR beta CDR3 by immunoSEQ multiplex PCR spanned 54 Vbeta and 13 Jbeta. TCRdb processed the immunoSEQ multiplex PCR reads anew with MiXCR; each CDR3 protein has one entry. Among fewer than 300,000 distinct CDR3 sequences listed, approximately 85% were seen once. The ends lost 5 bases at V and 4 bases at J; junction bases unmatched: 3. The germline V gene encodes CDR1 SGHVS and CDR2 FQNEAQ. The CDR3 covers 13 residues.

The sequence derives from a human donor with multiple sclerosis. Sequencing was carried out using CD8+ T cells from PBMCs. V and J are TRBV7-8 and TRBJ1-2; 8 nucleotides align to TRBD1. CDR3 nucleotides: TGTGCCAGCAGCAAACAGGGGGGCTATGGCTACACCTTC. It yields the protein CASSKQGGYGYTF.